This T cell receptor beta chain was captured in a study of blood T cells in healthy people across ages. Details on this clonotype: The antigen remains undetermined.

Overall study results and limits: Observed TCR beta diversity per million T cells went down as age went up. This fall followed a roughly linear course with age.

The CDR3 covers 14 residues. Germline V lookup: CDR1 LGHNA, CDR2 YNFKEQ. The trim removed 4 bases at V and 5 bases at J, leaving 4 bases unmatched. Together with a sample-barcoded 5' primer, a J-beta primer mix was included in a second PCR lasting about 6 to 11 cycles. Each cDNA molecule, via a template-switch adaptor with 12 random nucleotides, was tagged. TCRdb ran MiXCR on the 5' RACE reads and lists one entry per CDR3 protein. The table shows 380,000 or so distinct CDR3 sequences, with about 52% occurring only once. Researchers collected roughly 10 milliliters of peripheral blood from every single donor.

This sequence joins TRBV4-2 and TRBJ1-5, with 8 bases identical to TRBD1. Source material: blood. This sequence was found in a man aged 60 to 75 in good health. CDR3 residues: CASSLQGADQPQHF. Here the CDR3 DNA reads TGTGCCAGCAGCCTCCAGGGGGCGGATCAGCCCCAGCATTTT.